This T cell receptor (beta chain) was observed in a study of cytomegalovirus exposure and HLA in healthy donors. V gave up 5 bases and J gave up 10 bases; unmatched junction bases: 11. This CDR3 is built from 13 residues. The V gene's germline CDR1 is GTSNPN and CDR2 SVGIG (reference sequence). A multiplex PCR was run with 60 Vbeta primers and 13 Jbeta primers. As handled by the study authors: In a later analysis, roughly 11 million of 75 million to 90 million unique beta chains occurred in at least two donors. The data were produced by immunoSEQ multiplex PCR, yet TCRdb's version contains in-frame clones alone and is incomplete. V, J and clone size derive from that table, while D and trimming were established from the DNA sequence. The data contain 150,000 to 200,000 clones, around nine tenths of them singletons.

Sequenced input: PBMCs. This clonotype originated in a woman between 18 and 29 years old in good health and CMV-seronegative. The chain joins TRBV30 to TRBJ2-1, with 7 bases identical to TRBD2. As DNA, the CDR3 is TGTGCCTGGGGGGAGCGGCGGGGAGGGGAGCAGTTCTTC. Its translation is CAWGERRGGEQFF.